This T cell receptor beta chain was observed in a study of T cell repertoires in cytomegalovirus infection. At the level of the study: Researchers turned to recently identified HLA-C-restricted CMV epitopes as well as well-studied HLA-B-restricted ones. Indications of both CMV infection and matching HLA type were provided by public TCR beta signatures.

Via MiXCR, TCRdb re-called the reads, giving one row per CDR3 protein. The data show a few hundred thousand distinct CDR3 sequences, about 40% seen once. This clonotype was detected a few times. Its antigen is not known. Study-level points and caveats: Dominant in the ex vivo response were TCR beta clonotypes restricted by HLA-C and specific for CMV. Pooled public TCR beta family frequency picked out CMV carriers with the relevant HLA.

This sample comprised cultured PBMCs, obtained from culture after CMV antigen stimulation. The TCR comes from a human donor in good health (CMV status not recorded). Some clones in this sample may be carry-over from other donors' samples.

This CDR3 is CAGRTGEAYEQYF. In nucleotides, the CDR3 is TGTGCCGGGAGGACAGGCGAAGCCTACGAGCAGTACTTC. The chain has TRBV6-1 and TRBJ2-7; D is possibly TRBD1 (7 bases). Trimming cost V 11 bases and J 2 bases, with 16 bases left between them. The CDR3 extends over 13 amino acids. Germline V gene lookup returns CDR1 MNHNS and CDR2 SASEGT.